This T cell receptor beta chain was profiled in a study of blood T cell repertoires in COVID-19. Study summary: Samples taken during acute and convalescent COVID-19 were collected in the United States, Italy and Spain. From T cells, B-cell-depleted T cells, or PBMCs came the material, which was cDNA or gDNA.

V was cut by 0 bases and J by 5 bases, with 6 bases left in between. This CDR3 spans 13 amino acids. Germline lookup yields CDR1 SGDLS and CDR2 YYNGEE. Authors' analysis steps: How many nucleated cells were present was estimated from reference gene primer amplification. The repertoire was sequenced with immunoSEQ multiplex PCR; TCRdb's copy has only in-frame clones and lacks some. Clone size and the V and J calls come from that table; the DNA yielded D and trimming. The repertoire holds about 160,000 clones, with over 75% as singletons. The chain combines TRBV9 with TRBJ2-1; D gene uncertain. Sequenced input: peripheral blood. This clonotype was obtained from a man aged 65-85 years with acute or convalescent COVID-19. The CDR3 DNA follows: TGTGCCAGCAGCGTAGATGGGCACAATGAGCAGTTCTTC. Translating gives CASSVDGHNEQFF.